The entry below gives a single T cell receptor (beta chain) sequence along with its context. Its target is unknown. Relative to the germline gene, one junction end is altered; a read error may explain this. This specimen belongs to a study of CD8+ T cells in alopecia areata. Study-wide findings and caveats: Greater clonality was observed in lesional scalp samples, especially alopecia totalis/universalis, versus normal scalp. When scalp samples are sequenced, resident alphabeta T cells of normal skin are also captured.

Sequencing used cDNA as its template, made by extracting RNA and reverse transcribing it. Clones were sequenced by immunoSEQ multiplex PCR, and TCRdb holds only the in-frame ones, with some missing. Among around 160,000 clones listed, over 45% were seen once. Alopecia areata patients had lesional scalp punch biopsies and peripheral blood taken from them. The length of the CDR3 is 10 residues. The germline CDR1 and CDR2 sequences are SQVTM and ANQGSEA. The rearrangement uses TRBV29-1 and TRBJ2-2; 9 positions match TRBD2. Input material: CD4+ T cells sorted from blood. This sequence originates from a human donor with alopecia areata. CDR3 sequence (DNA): TGTGCGGGGGGGACCGGGGAGCTGTTTTTT. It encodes CAGGTGELFF.